This T cell receptor beta chain came from a study of tumor-infiltrating lymphocytes in primary liver carcinoma. Study information: The patients presented with primary liver carcinoma, which was managed through surgical resection. Productive TCRbeta read counts per sample ran from roughly 3.5 to 7.1 million and were similar across tissue types.

For this clonotype: Antigen: not known. An end of the junction differs from the germline gene, which may be a read error.

In addition to blood RNA drawn from unsorted whole blood, germline DNA was extracted. No patient had received treatment, and all had chronic HBV infection. Overall study findings and caveats: A significantly higher top-250-clone fraction was found in tumors than in blood (p = 0.039).

A primer matching the constant region was used to make TCR beta cDNA from 500 to 650 ng of total RNA. Sequencing libraries for TCR beta derived from three nested multiplex PCR rounds that used slightly modified ARM-PCR. TCRdb analysed the multiplex PCR reads with MiXCR anew, one entry per CDR3 protein. The sample includes 200,000 or so distinct CDR3 sequences, around 60% of them seen just once. This clonotype originated in an older woman with primary liver carcinoma and hepatitis B virus infection. Sequencing was done on a sample of peripheral blood.

CDR3 in amino acids: CASISPRAGYGRPRHF. Written as DNA, the CDR3 is TGTGCCAGCATCTCACCCAGGGCGGGTTACGGGCGGCCCCGGCATTTT. The rearrangement joins TRBV28 to TRBJ1-5; TRBD1 might be the D (5 bases). CDR1 and CDR2 from the germline V gene are MDHEN and SYDVKM. The CDR3 contains 16 residues.